This TCR beta chain comes out of a study of blood T cell repertoires in COVID-19. The length of the CDR3 is 14 residues. Looked up from germline, CDR1 is KGHSH and CDR2 is LQKENI. V dropped 3 bases and J dropped 5; count of bases not matched to a gene: 5. Clones were sequenced by immunoSEQ multiplex PCR, and TCRdb holds only the in-frame ones, with some missing. Counted here are about 80,000 clones, roughly four fifths occurring once; the ten biggest clones make up 36%. This sequence joins TRBV18 and TRBJ1-1, with 8 positions matching TRBD1. Source material: peripheral blood. The receptor comes from a woman in her seventies with acute or convalescent COVID-19. The CDR3 sequence is CASSPTGEGTEAFF. CDR3 nucleotide sequence: TGTGCCAGCTCACCGACAGGGGAGGGGACTGAAGCTTTCTTT.